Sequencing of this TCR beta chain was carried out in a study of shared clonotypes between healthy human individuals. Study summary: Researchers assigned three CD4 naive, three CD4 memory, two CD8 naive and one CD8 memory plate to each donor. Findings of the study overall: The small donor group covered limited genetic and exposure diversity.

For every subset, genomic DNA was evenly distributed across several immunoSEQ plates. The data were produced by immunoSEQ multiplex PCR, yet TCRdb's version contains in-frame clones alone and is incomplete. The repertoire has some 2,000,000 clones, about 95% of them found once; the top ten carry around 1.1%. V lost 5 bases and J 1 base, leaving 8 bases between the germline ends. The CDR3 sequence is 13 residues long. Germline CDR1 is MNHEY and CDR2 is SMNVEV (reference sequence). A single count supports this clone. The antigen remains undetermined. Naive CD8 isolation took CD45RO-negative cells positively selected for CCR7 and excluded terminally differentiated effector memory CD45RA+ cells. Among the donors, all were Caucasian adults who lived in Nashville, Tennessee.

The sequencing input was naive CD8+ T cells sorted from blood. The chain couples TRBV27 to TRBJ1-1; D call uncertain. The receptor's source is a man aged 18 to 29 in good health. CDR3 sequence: CASSPVWNTEAFF. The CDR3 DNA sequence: TGTGCCAGCAGTCCCGTTTGGAACACTGAAGCTTTCTTT.